Listed below are T cell receptor beta chains from one sample, sequenced in a study of early T cells in non-severe SARS-CoV-2 infection. One entry per CDR3 protein, called by TCRdb with MiXCR from the 5' RACE reads. Counted here are tens of thousands of distinct CDR3 sequences, around 5.2% occurring once; the ten biggest clones make up 9.5% to 12%. Input material: whole blood. Source of these receptors: an adult who was a healthcare worker with PCR-confirmed SARS-CoV-2 infection or an uninfected control (not recorded which). CDR3s include the opening cysteine and the closing phenylalanine or tryptophan. Fields, in order: CDR3 protein, CDR3 DNA, D gene, V gene, clone size, J gene. D genes are given only for firm matches. Expanded clones are given a class, and other clones once, few, many or no size at all.

CASSSLGTGELFF TGTGCCAGCAGCTCCCTAGGCACCGGGGAGCTGTTTTTT - TRBV7-3 few TRBJ2-2
CASSLVAGEGYTF TGTGCCAGCAGCTTAGTAGCGGGGGAAGGCTACACCTTC - TRBV7-6 few TRBJ1-2
CSATGGLARVKGMTSTDTQYF TGCAGTGCCACCGGGGGACTAGCGCGGGTAAAGGGGATGACTAGCACAGATACGCAGTATTTT TRBD2 TRBV20-1 many TRBJ2-3
CASSLAQGAGTEAFF TGCGCCAGCAGCTTGGCCCAGGGGGCAGGCACTGAAGCTTTCTTT TRBD1 TRBV5-1 - TRBJ1-1
CASRIAGGDNEQFF TGTGCCAGCAGGATAGCGGGAGGGGACAATGAGCAGTTCTTC TRBD2 TRBV12-3/TRBV12-4 few TRBJ2-1
CSVVFQNRMNTEAFF TGCAGCGTCGTCTTCCAAAACAGGATGAACACTGAAGCTTTCTTT - TRBV29-1 many TRBJ1-1
CASSRIGANTEAFF TGTGCCAGCTCACGAATCGGGGCGAACACTGAAGCTTTCTTT - TRBV18 many TRBJ1-1
CASSQDGAVPGELFF TGCGCCAGCAGCCAAGATGGAGCCGTTCCCGGGGAGCTGTTTTTT - TRBV4-3 - TRBJ2-2
CASSQGTGGQLFF TGTGCCAGCAGCCAAGGAACAGGGGGTCAACTGTTTTTT TRBD1 TRBV14 - TRBJ1-4
CASSQDRHSPPDTQYF TGCGCCAGCAGCCAAGATCGGCACTCTCCGCCAGATACGCAGTATTTT - TRBV4-3 many TRBJ2-3
CASSLSGLLETQYF TGCGCCAGCAGCTTGTCAGGTCTTCTAGAGACCCAGTACTTC - TRBV5-1 many TRBJ2-5
CASTSWTGTDTQYF TGTGCCAGCACCTCATGGACCGGTACAGATACGCAGTATTTT - TRBV7-6 few TRBJ2-3
CASSQEWARANYGYTF TGTGCCAGCAGCCAAGAATGGGCACGAGCTAACTATGGCTACACCTTC - TRBV3-1 - TRBJ1-2
CASSSGGVKYIQYF TGTGCCAGCAGTTCAGGAGGGGTCAAGTACATTCAGTACTTC - TRBV12-3/TRBV12-4 few TRBJ2-4
CASTPTISTDTQYF TGTGCCAGCACCCCCACCATAAGCACAGATACGCAGTATTTT - TRBV12-3/TRBV12-4 few TRBJ2-3
CASSLPSNEQFF TGTGCCAGCAGCTTACCCAGCAATGAGCAGTTCTTC - TRBV7-9 - TRBJ2-1
CSAGGGQGKDEQLF TGCAGTGCTGGAGGGGGACAGGGGAAGGACGAGCAGCTCTTC TRBD1 TRBV20-1 few TRBJ2-1
CASSHLAGGPYEQFF TGTGCCAGCAGCCACCTAGCGGGAGGGCCCTATGAGCAGTTCTTC TRBD2 TRBV4-2 many TRBJ2-1
CASSFSGTGATEAFF TGTGCCAGCAGCTTCTCCGGGACAGGGGCTACTGAAGCTTTCTTT TRBD1 TRBV7-9 many TRBJ1-1
CASSFPPATASTDTQYF TGTGCCAGCAGCTTTCCACCAGCGACCGCTAGCACAGATACGCAGTATTTT - TRBV7-8 many TRBJ2-3
CASSAGDNQETQYF TGCGCCAGCAGCGCGGGAGATAACCAAGAGACCCAGTACTTC TRBD2 TRBV5-1 many TRBJ2-5
CASSRNSADTQYF TGTGCCAGCAGCCGTAACAGCGCAGATACGCAGTATTTT - TRBV7-6 medium-sized TRBJ2-3
CASSSSIGYGYTF TGTGCCAGCAGCTCGAGTATCGGCTATGGCTACACCTTC - TRBV7-2 - TRBJ1-2
CASSTLAGHTDTQYF TGTGCCAGCTCAACACTAGCGGGCCACACAGATACGCAGTATTTT TRBD2 TRBV18 many TRBJ2-3
CASSLTSRGTHGYTF TGTGCCAGCAGCTTAACCTCGCGAGGTACGCACGGCTACACCTTC - TRBV7-2 few TRBJ1-2
CASSFRDMNTEAFF TGTGCCAGCAGCTTCAGGGACATGAACACTGAAGCTTTCTTT - TRBV7-2 many TRBJ1-1
CASSPPTGTYEQYF TGTGCCAGCAGCCCCCCCACAGGGACTTACGAGCAGTACTTC - TRBV11-2 many TRBJ2-7
CATSGTDFNEQFF TGTGCCACCAGCGGGACAGATTTCAATGAGCAGTTCTTC TRBD1 TRBV24-1 many TRBJ2-1